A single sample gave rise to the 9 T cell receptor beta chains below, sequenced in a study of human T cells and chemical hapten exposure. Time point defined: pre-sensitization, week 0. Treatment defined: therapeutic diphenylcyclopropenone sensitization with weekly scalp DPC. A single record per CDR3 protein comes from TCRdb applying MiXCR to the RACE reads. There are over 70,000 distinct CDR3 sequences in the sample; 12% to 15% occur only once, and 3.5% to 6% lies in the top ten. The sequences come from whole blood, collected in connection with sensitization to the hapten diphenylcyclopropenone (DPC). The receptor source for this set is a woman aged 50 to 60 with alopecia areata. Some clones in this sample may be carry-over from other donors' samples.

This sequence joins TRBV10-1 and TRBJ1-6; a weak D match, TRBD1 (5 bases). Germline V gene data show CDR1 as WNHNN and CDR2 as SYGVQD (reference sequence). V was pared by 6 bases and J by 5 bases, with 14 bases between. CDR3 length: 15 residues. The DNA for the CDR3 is TGCGCCAGCAGCAGGGACTCTACCGATAATTCACCCCTCCACTTT. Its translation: CASSRDSTDNSPLHF.

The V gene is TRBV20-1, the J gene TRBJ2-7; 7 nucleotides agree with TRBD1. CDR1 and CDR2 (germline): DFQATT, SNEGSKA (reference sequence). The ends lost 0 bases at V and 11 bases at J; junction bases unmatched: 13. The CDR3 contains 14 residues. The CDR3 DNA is TGCAGTGCTAGAGATCTGCAGGGGGTTTGGCGTAAGTACTTC. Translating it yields CSARDLQGVWRKYF.

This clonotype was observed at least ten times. DNA of the CDR3: TGCAGTGCTAGAGATGGCGGGAGGGCGCAAGATACGCAGTATTTT. Its translation: CSARDGGRAQDTQYF. This chain links TRBV20-1 with TRBJ2-3, with 9 positions matching TRBD2. CDR3 length: 15 amino acids. Germline V gives CDR1 DFQATT, CDR2 SNEGSKA (reference sequence). With V trimmed by 0 bases and J by 5 bases, 6 bases remained unmatched.

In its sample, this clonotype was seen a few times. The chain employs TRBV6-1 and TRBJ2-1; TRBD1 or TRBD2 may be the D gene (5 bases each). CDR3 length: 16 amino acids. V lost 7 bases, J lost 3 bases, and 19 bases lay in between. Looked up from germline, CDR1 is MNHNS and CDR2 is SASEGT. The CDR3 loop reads CASTPPGRVLYNEQFF. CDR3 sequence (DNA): TGTGCCAGCACCCCGCCGGGGCGGGTACTCTACAATGAGCAGTTCTTC.

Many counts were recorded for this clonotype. In nucleotides, the CDR3 is TGTGCCAGCAGCTTACCAGCCAATGAGCAGTTCTTC. It is translated as CASSLPANEQFF. This sequence joins TRBV7-8 and TRBJ2-1; D remains unclear. The CDR3 runs 12 residues. The germline gives CDR1 SGHVS, CDR2 FQNEAQ. V was trimmed by 2 bases and J by 6 bases, leaving 5 bases between them.

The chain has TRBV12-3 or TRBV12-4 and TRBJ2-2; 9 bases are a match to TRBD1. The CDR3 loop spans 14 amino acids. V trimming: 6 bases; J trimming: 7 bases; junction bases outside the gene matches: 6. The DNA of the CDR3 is TGTGCCAGCAGAACAGGGGGCGGCGTCGGGGAGCTGTTTTTT. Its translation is CASRTGGGVGELFF.

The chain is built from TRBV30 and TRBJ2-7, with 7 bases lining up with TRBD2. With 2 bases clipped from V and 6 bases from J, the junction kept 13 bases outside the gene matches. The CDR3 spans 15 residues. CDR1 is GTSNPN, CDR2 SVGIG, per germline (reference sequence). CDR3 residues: CAWSPPGRGLGEQYF. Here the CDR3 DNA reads TGTGCCTGGAGTCCACCAGGGAGGGGCCTAGGCGAGCAGTACTTC.

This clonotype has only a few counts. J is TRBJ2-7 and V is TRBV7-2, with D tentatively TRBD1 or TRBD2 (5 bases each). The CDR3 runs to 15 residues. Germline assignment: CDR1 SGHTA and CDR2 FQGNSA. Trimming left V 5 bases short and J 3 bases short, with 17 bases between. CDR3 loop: CASSLGGTRDYEQYF. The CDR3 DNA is TGTGCCAGCAGCCTAGGTGGGACCAGGGACTACGAGCAGTACTTC.

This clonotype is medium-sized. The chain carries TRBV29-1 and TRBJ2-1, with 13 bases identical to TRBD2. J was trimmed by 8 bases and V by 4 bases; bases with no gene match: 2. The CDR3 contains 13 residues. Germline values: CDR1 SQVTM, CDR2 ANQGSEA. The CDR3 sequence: CSVGTSGSYEQFF. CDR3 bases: TGCAGCGTTGGGACTAGCGGGAGCTATGAGCAGTTCTTC.